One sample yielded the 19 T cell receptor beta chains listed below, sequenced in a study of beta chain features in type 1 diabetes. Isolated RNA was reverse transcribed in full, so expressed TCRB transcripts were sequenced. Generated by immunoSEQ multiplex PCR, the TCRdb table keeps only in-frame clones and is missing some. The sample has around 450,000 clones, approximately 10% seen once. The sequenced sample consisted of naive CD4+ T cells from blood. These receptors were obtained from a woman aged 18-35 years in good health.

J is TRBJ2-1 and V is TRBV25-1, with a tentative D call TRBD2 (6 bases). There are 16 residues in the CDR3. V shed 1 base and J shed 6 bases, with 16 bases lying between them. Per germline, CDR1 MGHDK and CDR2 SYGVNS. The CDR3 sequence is CASSESGTGIGNEQFF. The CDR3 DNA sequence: TGTGCCAGCAGTGAATCCGGGACTGGAATTGGCAATGAGCAGTTCTTC. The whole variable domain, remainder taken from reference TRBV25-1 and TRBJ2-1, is EADIYQTPRYLVIGTGKKITLECSQTMGHDKMYWYQQDPGMELHLIHYSYGVNSTEKGDLSSESTVSRIRTEHFPLTLESARPSHTSQYLCASSESGTGIGNEQFFGPGTRLTVL.

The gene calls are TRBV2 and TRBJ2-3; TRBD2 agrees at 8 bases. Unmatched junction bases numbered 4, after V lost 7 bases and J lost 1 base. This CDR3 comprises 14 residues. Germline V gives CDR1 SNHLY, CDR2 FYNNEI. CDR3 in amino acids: CASMILAGTDTQYF. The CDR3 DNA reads TGTGCCAGCATGATACTAGCGGGCACAGATACGCAGTATTTT.

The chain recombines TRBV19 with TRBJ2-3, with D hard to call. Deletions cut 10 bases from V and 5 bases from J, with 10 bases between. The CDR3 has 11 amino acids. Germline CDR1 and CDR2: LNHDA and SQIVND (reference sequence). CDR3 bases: TGTGCCACGAAAGTACGAGATACGCAGTATTTT. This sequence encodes CATKVRDTQYF. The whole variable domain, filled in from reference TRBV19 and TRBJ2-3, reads DGGITQSPKYLFRKEGQNVTLSCEQNLNHDAMYWYRQDPGQGLRLIYYSQIVNDFQKGDIAEGYSVSREKKESFPLTVTSAQKNPTAFYLCATKVRDTQYFGPGTRLTVL.

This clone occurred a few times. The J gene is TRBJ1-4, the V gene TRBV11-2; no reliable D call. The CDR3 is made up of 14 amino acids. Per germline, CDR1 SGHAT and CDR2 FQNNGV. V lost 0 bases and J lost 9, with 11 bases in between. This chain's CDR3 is CASSLDMVSQKLFF. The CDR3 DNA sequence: TGTGCCAGCAGCTTAGATATGGTGTCGCAAAAACTGTTTTTT.

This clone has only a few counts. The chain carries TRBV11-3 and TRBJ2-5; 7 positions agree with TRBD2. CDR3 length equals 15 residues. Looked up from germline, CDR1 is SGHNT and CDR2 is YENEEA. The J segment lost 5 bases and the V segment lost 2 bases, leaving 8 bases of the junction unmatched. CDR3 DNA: TGTGCCAGCAGCTTAAGCGGGACCCCGGGGGAGACCCAGTACTTC. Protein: CASSLSGTPGETQYF.

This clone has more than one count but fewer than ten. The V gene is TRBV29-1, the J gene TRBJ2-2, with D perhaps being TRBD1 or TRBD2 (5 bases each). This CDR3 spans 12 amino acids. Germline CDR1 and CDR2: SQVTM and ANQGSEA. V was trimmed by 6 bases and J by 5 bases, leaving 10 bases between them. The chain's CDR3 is CSVGRGTGELFF. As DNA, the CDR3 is TGCAGCGTGGGACGGGGAACCGGGGAGCTGTTTTTT.

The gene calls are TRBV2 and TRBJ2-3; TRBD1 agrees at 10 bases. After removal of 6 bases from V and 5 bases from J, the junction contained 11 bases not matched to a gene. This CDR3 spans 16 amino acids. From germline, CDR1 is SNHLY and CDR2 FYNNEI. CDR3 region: CASRGPRDRGVDTQYF. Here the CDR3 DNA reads TGTGCCAGCAGGGGTCCCCGGGACAGGGGAGTAGATACGCAGTATTTT.

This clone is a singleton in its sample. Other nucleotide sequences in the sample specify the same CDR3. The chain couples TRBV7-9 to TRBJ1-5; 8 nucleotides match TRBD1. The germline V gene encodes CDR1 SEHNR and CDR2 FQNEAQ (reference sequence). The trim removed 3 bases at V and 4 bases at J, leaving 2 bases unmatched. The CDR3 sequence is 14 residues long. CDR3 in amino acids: CASSLGQVNQPQHF. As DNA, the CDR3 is TGTGCCAGCAGCTTGGGACAGGTTAATCAGCCCCAGCATTTT.

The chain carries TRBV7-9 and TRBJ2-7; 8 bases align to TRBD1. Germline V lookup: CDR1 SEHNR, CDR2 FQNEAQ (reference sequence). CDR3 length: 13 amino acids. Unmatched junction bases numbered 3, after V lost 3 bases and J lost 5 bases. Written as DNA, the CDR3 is TGTGCCAGCAGCTTTACAGGGGGTAACGAGCAGTACGTC. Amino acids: CASSFTGGNEQYV.

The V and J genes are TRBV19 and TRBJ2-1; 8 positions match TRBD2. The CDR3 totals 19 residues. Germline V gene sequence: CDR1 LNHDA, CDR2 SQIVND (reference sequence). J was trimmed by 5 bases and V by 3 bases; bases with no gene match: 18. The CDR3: CASSMDHSSLAGGHNEQFF. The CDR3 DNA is TGTGCCAGTAGTATGGATCATTCGAGCCTGGCGGGAGGACACAATGAGCAGTTCTTC.

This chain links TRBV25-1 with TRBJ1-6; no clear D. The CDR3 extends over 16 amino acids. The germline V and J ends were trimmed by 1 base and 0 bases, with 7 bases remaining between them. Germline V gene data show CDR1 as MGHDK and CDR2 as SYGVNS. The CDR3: CASSEFIGSYNSPLHF. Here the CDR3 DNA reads TGTGCCAGCAGTGAATTTATTGGCTCCTATAATTCACCCCTCCACTTT.

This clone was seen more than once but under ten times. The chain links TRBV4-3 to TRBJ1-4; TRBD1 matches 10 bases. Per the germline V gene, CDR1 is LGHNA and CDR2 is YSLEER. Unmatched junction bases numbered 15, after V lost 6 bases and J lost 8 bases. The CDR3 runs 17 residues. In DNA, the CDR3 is TGCGCCAGCAGTCCCCGGGACAGGGGCCAGACCAAAGAAAAACTGTTTTTT. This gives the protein CASSPRDRGQTKEKLFF.

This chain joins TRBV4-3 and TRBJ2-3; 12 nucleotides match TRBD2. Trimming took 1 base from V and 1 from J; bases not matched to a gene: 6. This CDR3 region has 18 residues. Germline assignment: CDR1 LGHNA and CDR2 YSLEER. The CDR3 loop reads CASSQGTSGVTGTDTQYF. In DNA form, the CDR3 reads TGCGCCAGCAGCCAAGGGACTAGCGGGGTAACGGGCACAGATACGCAGTATTTT.

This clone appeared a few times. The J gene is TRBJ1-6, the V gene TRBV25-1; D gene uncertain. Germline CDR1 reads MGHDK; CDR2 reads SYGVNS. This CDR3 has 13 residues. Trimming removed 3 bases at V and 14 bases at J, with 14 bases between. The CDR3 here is CASSETSGSTLHF. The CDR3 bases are TGTGCCAGCAGTGAGACCTCGGGCTCGACCCTCCACTTT.

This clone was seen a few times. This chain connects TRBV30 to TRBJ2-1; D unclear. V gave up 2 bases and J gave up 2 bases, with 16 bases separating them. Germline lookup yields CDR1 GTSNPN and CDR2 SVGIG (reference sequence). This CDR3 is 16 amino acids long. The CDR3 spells CAWSRGRTQAYNEQFF. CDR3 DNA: TGTGCCTGGAGTAGAGGTCGGACCCAGGCCTACAATGAGCAGTTCTTC.

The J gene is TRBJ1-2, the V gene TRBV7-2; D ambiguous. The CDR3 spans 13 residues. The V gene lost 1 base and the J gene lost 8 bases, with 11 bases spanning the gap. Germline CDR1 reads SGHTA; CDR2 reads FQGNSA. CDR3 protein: CASSLGRVGGYTF. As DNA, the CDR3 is TGTGCCAGCAGCTTAGGGAGGGTCGGAGGCTACACCTTC.

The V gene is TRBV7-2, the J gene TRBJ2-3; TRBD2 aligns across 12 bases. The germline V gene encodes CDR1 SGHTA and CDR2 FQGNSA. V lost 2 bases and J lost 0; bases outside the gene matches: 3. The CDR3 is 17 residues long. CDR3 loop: CASSLNGLAGSTDTQYF. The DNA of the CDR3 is TGTGCCAGCAGCTTAAACGGACTAGCGGGGAGCACAGATACGCAGTATTTT.

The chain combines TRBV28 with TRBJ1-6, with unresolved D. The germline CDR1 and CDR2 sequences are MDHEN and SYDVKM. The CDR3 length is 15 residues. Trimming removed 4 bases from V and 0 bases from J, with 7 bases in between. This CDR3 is CASSSQSSYNSPLHF. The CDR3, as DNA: TGTGCCAGCAGTTCACAGAGCTCCTATAATTCACCCCTCCACTTT. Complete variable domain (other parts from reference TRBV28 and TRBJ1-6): DVKVTQSSRYLVKRTGEKVFLECVQDMDHENMFWYRQDPGLGLRLIYFSYDVKMKEKGDIPEGYSVSREKKERFSLILESASTNQTSMYLCASSSQSSYNSPLHFGNGTRLTVT.

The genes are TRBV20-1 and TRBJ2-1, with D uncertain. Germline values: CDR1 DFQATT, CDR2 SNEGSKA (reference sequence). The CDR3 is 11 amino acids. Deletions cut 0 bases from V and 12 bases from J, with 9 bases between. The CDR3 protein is CSARDPIGQFF. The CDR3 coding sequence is TGCAGTGCTAGAGATCCTATTGGGCAGTTCTTC.